This TCR beta chain was captured in a study of CD8 T cells in ankylosing spondylitis. The study, taken as a whole, reports: Several highly homologous variants formed a TCR beta motif that appeared characteristic of ankylosing spondylitis blood.

This clonotype has a handful of counts. The antigen is not known. MiXCR was run by TCRdb on the 5' RACE reads, yielding one entry per CDR3 protein. The sample records approximately 190,000 distinct CDR3 sequences, approximately 13% being singletons. V trimming: 5 bases; J trimming: 1 base; junction bases outside the gene matches: 1. The CDR3 sequence is 14 residues long. Germline V gene data show CDR1 as KGHDR and CDR2 as SFDVKD. Sequencing was performed on blood, either unsorted or a sorted T cell fraction (not recorded which). This sequence originates from a female donor with ankylosing spondylitis or in good health (not recorded which). The chain couples TRBV24-1 to TRBJ2-1, with TRBD1 identical over 7 bases. This CDR3 is CATSGQGSYNEQFF. The CDR3 DNA reads TGTGCCACCAGTGGACAGGGATCCTACAATGAGCAGTTCTTC.